The count of the clone carrying this TCR beta chain is one. The antigen remains undetermined. This entry comes from a study of cytotoxic CD8 clonotypes in ibrutinib-treated CLL. Produced via immunoSEQ multiplex PCR; TCRdb's table is partial and in-frame only. The sample shows approximately 120,000 clones, 84% of them seen only once. Germline CDR1 SGHNT, CDR2 YYREEE (reference sequence). Trimming took off 0 bases at V and 1 base at J, with 13 bases between the two ends. This CDR3 contains 16 residues. General study results and limits: Private clonotypes, not public ones, expanded at ibrutinib response. Clonality showed a rise at ibrutinib response that reversed toward baseline at progression. Measured clonality at baseline was greater than in age-matched healthy donors and tracked with circulating CD8+ T-cell counts.

Sequences were derived from PBMCs, sampled after 24 months of ibrutinib treatment. The receptor comes from a human donor with chronic lymphocytic leukemia. The gene calls are TRBV5-4 and TRBJ2-5; a weak D match, TRBD2 (5 bases). CDR3 sequence (DNA): TGTGCCAGCAGCTTGGCGCCTAGCCGGGGCCAAGAGACCCAGTACTTC. Translation: CASSLAPSRGQETQYF. Based on the CDR3 plus reference TRBV5-4 and TRBJ2-5, the full variable domain is ETGVTQSPTHLIKTRGQQVTLRCSSQSGHNTVSWYQQALGQGPQFIFQYYREEENGRGNFPPRFSGLQFPNYSSELNVNALELDDSALYLCASSLAPSRGQETQYFGPGTRLLVL.